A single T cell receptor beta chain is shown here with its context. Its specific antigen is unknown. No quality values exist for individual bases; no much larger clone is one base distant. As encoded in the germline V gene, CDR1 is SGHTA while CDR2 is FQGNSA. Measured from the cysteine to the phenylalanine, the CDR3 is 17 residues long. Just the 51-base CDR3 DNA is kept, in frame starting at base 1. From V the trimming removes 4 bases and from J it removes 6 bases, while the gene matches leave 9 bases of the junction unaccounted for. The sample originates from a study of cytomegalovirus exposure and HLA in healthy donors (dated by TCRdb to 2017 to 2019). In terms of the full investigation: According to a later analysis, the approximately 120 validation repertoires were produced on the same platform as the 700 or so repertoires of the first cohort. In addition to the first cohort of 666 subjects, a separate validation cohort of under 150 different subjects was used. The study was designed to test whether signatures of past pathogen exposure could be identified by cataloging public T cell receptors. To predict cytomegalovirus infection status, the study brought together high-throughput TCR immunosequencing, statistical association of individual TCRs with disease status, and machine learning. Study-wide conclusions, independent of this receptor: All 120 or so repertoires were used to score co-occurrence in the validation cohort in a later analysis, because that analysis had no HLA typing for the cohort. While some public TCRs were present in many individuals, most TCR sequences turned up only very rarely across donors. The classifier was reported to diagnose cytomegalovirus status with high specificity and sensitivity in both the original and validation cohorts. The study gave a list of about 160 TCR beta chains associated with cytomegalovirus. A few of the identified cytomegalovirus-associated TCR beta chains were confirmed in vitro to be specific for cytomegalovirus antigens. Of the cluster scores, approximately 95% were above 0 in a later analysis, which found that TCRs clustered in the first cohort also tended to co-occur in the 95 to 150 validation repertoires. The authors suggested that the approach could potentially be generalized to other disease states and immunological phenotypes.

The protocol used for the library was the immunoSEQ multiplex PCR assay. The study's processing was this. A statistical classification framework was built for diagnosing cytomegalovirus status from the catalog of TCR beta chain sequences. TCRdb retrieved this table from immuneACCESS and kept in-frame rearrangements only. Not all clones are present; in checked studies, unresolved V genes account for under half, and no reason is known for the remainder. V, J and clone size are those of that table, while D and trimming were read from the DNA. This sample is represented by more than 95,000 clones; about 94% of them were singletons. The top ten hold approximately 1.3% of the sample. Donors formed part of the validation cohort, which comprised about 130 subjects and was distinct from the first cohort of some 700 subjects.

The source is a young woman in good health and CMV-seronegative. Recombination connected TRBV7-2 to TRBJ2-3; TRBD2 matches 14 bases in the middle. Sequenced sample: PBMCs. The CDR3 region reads CASSSRLAGGRGDTQYF. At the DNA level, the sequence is TGTGCCAGCAGCTCGAGACTAGCGGGGGGGCGAGGGGATACGCAGTATTTT.